Below are 31 T cell receptor beta chains sequenced from a single sample in a study of technical replicates of blood from a few donors. Using immunoSEQ multiplex PCR, the repertoire was profiled, and TCRdb retains in-frame clones only, with some absent. This sample yields about 93,000 clones, of which 95% are seen a single time; roughly 0.28% belongs to the top ten. The sample consisted of T cells isolated from PBMCs. The receptors here all came from a human donor in good health.

This clone occurred once. This chain uses TRBV28 with TRBJ1-5; possibly TRBD1 for D (5 bases). The CDR3 contains 13 residues. V gave up 2 bases and J gave up 6 bases, with 8 bases separating them. Germline V gene sequence: CDR1 MDHEN, CDR2 SYDVKM. The CDR3 sequence is CASSLRGGQPQHF. The CDR3 region has the DNA TGTGCCAGCAGTTTAAGGGGCGGTCAGCCCCAGCATTTT.

This sequence joins TRBV5-1 and TRBJ2-1; 8 nucleotides match TRBD2. CDR1 and CDR2 (germline): SGHRS, YFSETQ. The V segment lost 5 bases and the J segment 4 bases; nucleotides outside the gene matches: 11. This CDR3 spans 16 amino acids. The CDR3 coding sequence is TGCGCCAGCAGTTACGGGGGGGCGCGGGGTTACAATGAGCAGTTCTTC. Its protein product is CASSYGGARGYNEQFF. The entire variable domain, with the rest obtained from reference TRBV5-1 and TRBJ2-1, is as follows: KAGVTQTPRYLIKTRGQQVTLSCSPISGHRSVSWYQQTPGQGLQFLFEYFSETQRNKGNFPGRFSGRQFSNSRSEMNVSTLELGDSALYLCASSYGGARGYNEQFFGPGTRLTVL.

The rearrangement uses TRBV6-1 and TRBJ2-7, with D possibly TRBD2 on 6 matching bases. The V gene lost 1 base and the J gene lost 3 bases, with 13 bases spanning the gap. Looked up from germline, CDR1 is MNHNS and CDR2 is SASEGT. The CDR3 covers 15 residues. CDR3 nucleotides: TGTGCCAGCAGTGAAGGTCTAGCGAAGTACTACGAGCAGTACTTC. Translation: CASSEGLAKYYEQYF.

The gene calls are TRBV28 and TRBJ2-7, with D perhaps matching TRBD1 (5 bases). The CDR3 has 13 amino acids. Germline loops: CDR1 MDHEN, CDR2 SYDVKM. The V end was cut by 2 bases, the J end by 2 bases, with 7 bases between. CDR3 sequence reads: CASSLQGTYEQYF. The DNA of the CDR3 is TGTGCCAGCAGTTTACAGGGAACCTACGAGCAGTACTTC. Drawing the rest from reference TRBV28 and TRBJ2-7, the complete variable domain is DVKVTQSSRYLVKRTGEKVFLECVQDMDHENMFWYRQDPGLGLRLIYFSYDVKMKEKGDIPEGYSVSREKKERFSLILESASTNQTSMYLCASSLQGTYEQYFGPGTRLTVT.

The chain is built from TRBV9 and TRBJ2-1, with 11 bases aligning to TRBD2. The CDR3 is made up of 19 amino acids. Germline V gene data show CDR1 as SGDLS and CDR2 as YYNGEE. J lost 0 bases, V lost 3 bases, and 11 bases had no gene match. Written as DNA, the CDR3 is TGTGCCAGCAGCGCCCGGACTAGCGGGTACATTAGCTCCTACAATGAGCAGTTCTTC. It is translated as CASSARTSGYISSYNEQFF. Full variable domain (remainder filled in from reference TRBV9 and TRBJ2-1): DSGVTQTPKHLITATGQRVTLRCSPRSGDLSVYWYQQSLDQGLQFLIQYYNGEERAKGNILERFSAQQFPDLHSELNLSSLELGDSALYFCASSARTSGYISSYNEQFFGPGTRLTVL.

The rearrangement links TRBV4-1 to TRBJ1-1, with 8 bases identical to TRBD1. The junction had 5 bases not matched to a gene; V was cut back by 1 base and J by 4 bases. Germline V lookup: CDR1 MGHRA, CDR2 YSYEKL. This CDR3 contains 15 residues. CDR3 sequence (DNA): TGCGCCAGCAGCCAAGGGACAGGGCTATCCACTGAAGCTTTCTTT. This codes for CASSQGTGLSTEAFF.

The chain is built from TRBV19 and TRBJ1-4; D is uncertain. The germline gives CDR1 LNHDA, CDR2 SQIVND (reference sequence). V lost 7 bases and J lost 7, with 16 bases in between. The CDR3 is made up of 14 amino acids. The CDR3, as DNA: TGTGCCAGTACCCGACGGGAGTTTGGTGAAAAACTGTTTTTT. Its translation: CASTRREFGEKLFF.

The CDR3 nucleotides read TGCGCCAGCAGCGATATAGCAGCGGGGGACACTGAAGCTTTCTTT. This encodes CASSDIAAGDTEAFF. This sequence joins TRBV5-1 and TRBJ1-1; maybe TRBD1 (5 bases). The CDR3 has 15 amino acids. Looked up from germline, CDR1 is SGHRS and CDR2 is YFSETQ. V was clipped by 4 bases and J by 3 bases, with 16 bases between them.

This chain connects TRBV7-2 to TRBJ2-3; maybe TRBD1 (6 bases). From germline, CDR1 is SGHTA and CDR2 FQGNSA. Trimming took 4 bases from V and 6 from J, leaving 14 bases between them. The CDR3 is made up of 14 amino acids. The CDR3 loop is CASSSYRVSDTQYF. DNA for the CDR3: TGTGCCAGCAGCTCGTACAGGGTATCGGATACGCAGTATTTT. Complete variable domain (other parts from reference TRBV7-2 and TRBJ2-3): GAGVSQSPSNKVTEKGKDVELRCDPISGHTALYWYRQSLGQGLEFLIYFQGNSAPDKSGLPSDRFSAERTGGSVSTLTIQRTQQEDSAVYLCASSSYRVSDTQYFGPGTRLTVL.

The chain combines TRBV5-1 with TRBJ2-7, with D possibly TRBD1 on 6 matching bases. This CDR3 spans 13 amino acids. Germline-derived CDR1 and CDR2 are SGHRS and YFSETQ. V dropped 2 bases and J dropped 2 bases, with 8 bases sitting between them. CDR3 sequence: CASSFPGAYEQYF. The CDR3 DNA reads TGCGCCAGCAGCTTCCCAGGGGCCTACGAGCAGTACTTC. Full variable domain (missing parts from reference TRBV5-1 and TRBJ2-7): KAGVTQTPRYLIKTRGQQVTLSCSPISGHRSVSWYQQTPGQGLQFLFEYFSETQRNKGNFPGRFSGRQFSNSRSEMNVSTLELGDSALYLCASSFPGAYEQYFGPGTRLTVT.

J is TRBJ2-1 and V is TRBV27; 7 bases are a match to TRBD2. The germline CDR1 and CDR2 sequences are MNHEY and SMNVEV (reference sequence). The CDR3 has 15 amino acids. The V and J ends lost 7 bases and 3 bases, in that order; junction bases with no gene match: 9. The CDR3 loop reads CASTVGASGYNEQFF. CDR3 in DNA: TGTGCCAGCACCGTCGGGGCTAGCGGCTACAATGAGCAGTTCTTC.

The chain recombines TRBV28 with TRBJ2-7, with 9 bases identical to TRBD2. The V segment lost 1 base and the J segment 2 bases; nucleotides outside the gene matches: 9. The CDR3 totals 17 residues. CDR1 is MDHEN, CDR2 SYDVKM, per germline. CDR3 amino acids: CASSLSSGAILTYEQYF. The DNA of the CDR3 is TGTGCCAGCAGTTTATCTAGCGGGGCCATTCTTACCTACGAGCAGTACTTC.

Only one count was recorded for this clone. J is TRBJ2-7 and V is TRBV7-9; D unresolved. The CDR3 contains 14 residues. V lost 3 bases to trimming and J lost 2 bases, with 11 bases between them. Germline V gives CDR1 SEHNR, CDR2 FQNEAQ (reference sequence). In DNA, the CDR3 is TGTGCCAGCAGCTTTGCACTGCCCCCCTACGAGCAGTACTTC. Its translation: CASSFALPPYEQYF.

The rearrangement links TRBV4-1 to TRBJ2-2; 13 bases line up with TRBD2. The CDR3 length is 17 residues. V lost 1 base and J lost 6; bases outside the gene matches: 5. From germline, CDR1 is MGHRA and CDR2 YSYEKL. CDR3 DNA: TGCGCCAGCAGCCAAGCCCCGACTAGCGGGGGGTCCGGGGAGCTGTTTTTT. It is translated as CASSQAPTSGGSGELFF.

The V gene is TRBV10-3, the J gene TRBJ1-2; 9 bases are shared with TRBD1. The trim removed 2 bases at V and 7 bases at J, leaving 8 bases unmatched. Germline values: CDR1 ENHRY, CDR2 SYGVKD. The CDR3 contains 15 residues. The CDR3 region is CAISEPTGGFSGYTF. CDR3 in DNA: TGTGCCATCAGTGAGCCAACAGGGGGCTTCAGTGGCTACACCTTC.

This sequence joins TRBV28 and TRBJ2-7, with TRBD2 matching 11 bases. Germline loops: CDR1 MDHEN, CDR2 SYDVKM. The ends lost 5 bases at V and 0 bases at J; junction bases unmatched: 3. The CDR3 has 15 amino acids. The CDR3 loop reads CASSTSGSGSYEQYF. CDR3 DNA sequence: TGTGCCAGCAGTACTAGCGGGAGTGGCTCCTACGAGCAGTACTTC.

V gene TRBV7-9 combines with J gene TRBJ2-7, with 8 bases matching TRBD1. Germline V gene lookup returns CDR1 SEHNR and CDR2 FQNEAQ (reference sequence). The CDR3 sequence is 14 residues long. After removal of 5 bases from V and 10 bases from J, the junction contained 13 bases not matched to a gene. Here the CDR3 DNA reads TGTGCCAGCAGCCACGCGGGGCAGGGGGCAAAACAGTACTTC. Its protein is CASSHAGQGAKQYF.

The V gene is TRBV19, the J gene TRBJ1-3; D remains unclear. Germline V CDR1 and CDR2: LNHDA, SQIVND (reference sequence). This CDR3 contains 13 residues. Deletions cut 6 bases from V and 0 bases from J, with 6 bases between. The CDR3 coding sequence is TGTGCCAGTAGGTTTCACTCTGGAAACACCATATATTTT. Translating gives CASRFHSGNTIYF.

This clone has just one count. The V call is TRBV7-3, the J call TRBJ1-2, with a weak D call TRBD1 (6 bases). The CDR3 has 19 residues. The germline V gene has CDR1 SGHTA and CDR2 FQGTGA. V gave up 0 bases and J gave up 4 bases, with 24 bases separating them. The CDR3 is CASSLTGALTGKTGYGYTF. The CDR3 DNA reads TGTGCCAGCAGCTTAACGGGTGCTCTTACAGGGAAGACGGGCTATGGCTACACCTTC.

The rearrangement joins TRBV28 to TRBJ1-5; D remains ambiguous. CDR1 MDHEN and CDR2 SYDVKM come from the germline V gene. V was cut by 3 bases and J by 0 bases, with 12 bases left in between. The CDR3 length is 16 residues. CDR3 nucleotide sequence: TGTGCCAGCAGTTTTTTATTACACCGTAGCAATCAGCCCCAGCATTTT. Translated, it gives CASSFLLHRSNQPQHF.

The chain employs TRBV5-1 and TRBJ2-7, with TRBD1 matching over 8 bases. The J segment lost 5 bases and the V segment lost 1 base, leaving 14 bases of the junction unmatched. The germline V gene has CDR1 SGHRS and CDR2 YFSETQ. This CDR3 spans 17 amino acids. The CDR3 DNA reads TGCGCCAGCAGCTTGTCGGTAGGTGGACAGGGATTCCACGAGCAGTACTTC. Translation: CASSLSVGGQGFHEQYF.

V is TRBV5-1 and J is TRBJ2-1; TRBD1 is a possible D gene (6 bases). The V end was cut by 5 bases, the J end by 0 bases, with 12 bases between. Per germline, CDR1 SGHRS and CDR2 YFSETQ. This CDR3 has 15 amino acids. DNA for the CDR3: TGCGCCAGCAGGGTGACAGGTAGCTCCTACAATGAGCAGTTCTTC. This gives the protein CASRVTGSSYNEQFF.

The chain uses TRBV28 and TRBJ2-3; TRBD2 matches 10 bases. Unmatched junction bases numbered 18, after V lost 1 base and J lost 2 bases. This CDR3 has 21 amino acids. Germline V gene lookup returns CDR1 MDHEN and CDR2 SYDVKM. The CDR3 loop reads CASSLLHLAGAHYSITDTQYF. DNA for the CDR3: TGTGCCAGCAGTTTATTACATCTAGCGGGGGCCCACTATTCGATCACAGATACGCAGTATTTT.

The chain joins TRBV7-9 to TRBJ2-7, with 9 bases lining up with TRBD1. The ends lost 5 bases at V and 2 bases at J; junction bases unmatched: 7. Germline CDR1 reads SEHNR; CDR2 reads FQNEAQ (reference sequence). This CDR3 contains 15 residues. DNA of the CDR3: TGTGCCAGCAGCCCACGGACAGGGGCGGCCTACGAGCAGTACTTC. This translates into CASSPRTGAAYEQYF.

The chain is built from TRBV19 and TRBJ2-7, with TRBD1 as a possible D gene (6 bases). Between the trimmed V and J ends, which lost 7 bases and 1 base, there was a span of 14 bases. The CDR3 loop spans 14 amino acids. Germline CDR1 is LNHDA and CDR2 is SQIVND (reference sequence). CDR3 sequence: CASKSAGASYEQYF. The CDR3 DNA reads TGTGCCAGTAAGTCGGCAGGGGCGTCCTACGAGCAGTACTTC.

V gene TRBV25-1 combines with J gene TRBJ2-1; possible D gene TRBD2, 6 bases. Germline-derived CDR1 and CDR2 are MGHDK and SYGVNS. This CDR3 comprises 16 residues. The germline V and J ends were trimmed by 2 bases and 6 bases, with 17 bases remaining between them. In nucleotides, the CDR3 is TGTGCCAGCAGTGAAATCCAGGGAGGTTTTTCCAATGAGCAGTTCTTC. It codes for CASSEIQGGFSNEQFF.

V usage is TRBV4-1 and J usage is TRBJ2-1; D might be TRBD2 (6 bases). The V end was cut by 1 base, the J end by 0 bases, with 16 bases between. Per germline, CDR1 MGHRA and CDR2 YSYEKL. The CDR3 runs to 18 residues. In nucleotides, the CDR3 is TGCGCCAGCAGCCAAGCGATAATAGCGGAGCTCTCCTACAATGAGCAGTTCTTC. Its translation is CASSQAIIAELSYNEQFF.

V gene TRBV7-9 combines with J gene TRBJ2-1; D not certain. V gave up 1 base and J gave up 12 bases, with 10 bases separating them. In germline, CDR1 is SEHNR, CDR2 FQNEAQ (reference sequence). This CDR3 has 12 residues. The CDR3 region is CASSLGLRGQFF. CDR3 nucleotides: TGTGCCAGCAGCTTAGGACTTCGCGGGCAGTTCTTC.

This chain connects TRBV4-1 to TRBJ2-7; D not resolved. Germline V lookup: CDR1 MGHRA, CDR2 YSYEKL. The CDR3 runs to 13 residues. Trimming shortened V by 1 base and J by 1 base, and 5 bases separated the two germline ends. The CDR3 DNA is TGCGCCAGCAGCCAAGTTTTATCCTACGAGCAGTACTTC. Translated: CASSQVLSYEQYF.

Comments on this clone: Sequence at one end of the junction differs from germline and may be a read error. The chain carries TRBV6-1 and TRBJ2-1; 13 bases are a match to TRBD2. CDR1 MNHNS and CDR2 SASEGT come from the germline V gene. There are 16 residues in the CDR3. CDR3 sequence (DNA): TGTGCCAGCAGGGAAGGGACTAGCGGGATGGGCAATGAGCAGTTCTTC. This codes for CASREGTSGMGNEQFF.

The chain employs TRBV10-1 and TRBJ2-7, with TRBD2 identical over 8 bases. After removal of 3 bases from V and 2 bases from J, the junction contained 9 bases not matched to a gene. The CDR3 consists of 16 residues. Germline CDR1 is WNHNN and CDR2 is SYGVQD (reference sequence). The CDR3 loop reads CASSEGIAGFAYEQYF. For the CDR3, the DNA is TGCGCCAGCAGTGAAGGTATAGCGGGATTTGCCTACGAGCAGTACTTC.